A single sample gave rise to the 8 T cell receptor beta chains below, sequenced in a study of T cell clones after liver transplantation. Here immunoSEQ multiplex PCR was the method, and the copy in TCRdb shows in-frame clones only, minus some. The sample has about 68,000 clones, approximately 92% seen once. Source: CD4+ T cells from blood, taken about 27 months after liver transplant. The source of these receptors is a human patient who received a liver transplant. Some T cells may be supplied by the graft donor.

This clone has just one count. The rearrangement uses TRBV2 and TRBJ2-6; the D gene is possibly TRBD1 (6 bases). Germline loops: CDR1 SNHLY, CDR2 FYNNEI. Trimming pared 7 bases from V and 2 bases from J, leaving 18 bases between. The CDR3 has 17 residues. Written as DNA, the CDR3 is TGTGCCAGCAAAAACACAGGGCGTGGAACTGGGGCCAACGTCCTGACTTTC. Translated: CASKNTGRGTGANVLTF.

This chain links TRBV11-3 with TRBJ2-2; a weak D match, TRBD1 (6 bases). The V gene lost 6 bases and the J gene lost 5 bases, with 16 bases spanning the gap. Germline-derived CDR1 and CDR2 are SGHNT and YENEEA. The CDR3 has 15 residues. The CDR3 DNA reads as TGTGCCAGCAGGCGATTCGGCAGGGGAACCGGGGAGCTGTTTTTT. Encoded protein: CASRRFGRGTGELFF.

V gene TRBV19 combines with J gene TRBJ1-5; 7 bases agree with TRBD1. The V segment lost 5 bases and the J segment 0 bases; nucleotides outside the gene matches: 7. This CDR3 has 16 amino acids. The germline V gene encodes CDR1 LNHDA and CDR2 SQIVND (reference sequence). CDR3 residues: CASSFNGQDSNQPQHF. The DNA for the CDR3 is TGTGCCAGTAGTTTCAACGGACAGGATAGCAATCAGCCCCAGCATTTT.

J is TRBJ2-5 and V is TRBV7-3; D remains unclear. The CDR3 spans 13 residues. V lost 1 base to trimming and J lost 5 bases, with 8 bases between them. The germline V gene encodes CDR1 SGHTA and CDR2 FQGTGA. The CDR3 loop reads CASSLSPRETQYF. DNA for the CDR3: TGTGCCAGCAGCTTAAGCCCCCGGGAGACCCAGTACTTC.

The rearrangement joins TRBV6-4 to TRBJ1-3; D might be TRBD1 (6 bases). CDR1 is MRHNA, CDR2 SNTAGT, per germline. The V end was cut by 6 bases, the J end by 0 bases, with 12 bases between. The CDR3 length is 15 residues. The CDR3 region is CASRNRAYSGNTIYF. As DNA, the CDR3 is TGTGCCAGCAGAAACAGGGCTTACTCTGGAAACACCATATATTTT.

V is TRBV27 and J is TRBJ1-1, with D possibly TRBD1 on 6 matching bases. The V and J ends lost 5 bases and 3 bases respectively, with 22 bases between them. Germline V gene sequence: CDR1 MNHEY, CDR2 SMNVEV (reference sequence). The CDR3 spans 17 residues. The CDR3 region has the DNA TGTGCCAGCAGTCCCCGGCGGGGGCGAACGCGGGACACTGAAGCTTTCTTT. Translation gives CASSPRRGRTRDTEAFF.

The V call is TRBV27, the J call TRBJ1-1; TRBD1 aligns across 11 bases. Per germline, CDR1 MNHEY and CDR2 SMNVEV (reference sequence). This CDR3 region has 17 residues. V gave up 0 bases and J gave up 6 bases; unmatched junction bases: 9. The DNA for the CDR3 is TGTGCCAGCAGTTTATCGATGGGACAGGGGGTACAGGCTGAAGCTTTCTTT. It encodes CASSLSMGQGVQAEAFF.

The chain links TRBV5-1 to TRBJ2-2; D unresolved. Germline V gene lookup returns CDR1 SGHRS and CDR2 YFSETQ. The length of the CDR3 is 17 residues. Trimming took off 1 base at V and 3 bases at J, with 16 bases between the two ends. CDR3 sequence: CASSLLVSRMDTGELFF. CDR3 in DNA: TGCGCCAGCAGCTTGTTAGTCAGTCGAATGGACACCGGGGAGCTGTTTTTT.